These T cell receptor beta chains were read from a single sample in a study of monozygotic twins with inflammatory bowel disease. No DNA is given; TCRdb re-called the 5' RACE reads and lists each CDR3 protein once. This sample's table reports under 150,000 distinct CDR3 sequences. Sequencing used blood. The source is a human donor with ulcerative colitis or Crohn's disease, or a healthy co-twin of an affected twin (not recorded which). The CDR3 runs from the conserved cysteine through the conserved F or W.

TRBJ2-5	TRBV5-4	CASSTGLEQETQYF
TRBJ1-2	TRBV20-1	CSASANTGPYGYTF
TRBJ2-5	TRBV18	CASSLRMGETQYF
TRBJ1-2	TRBV18	CASSPPFPQGDGYTF
TRBJ2-1	TRBV20-1	CSARGLAGLPGLSYNEQFF
TRBJ2-3	TRBV20-1	CSVPPGGAHEDTQYF
TRBJ1-1	TRBV6-5	CASSYGGAVNTEAFF
TRBJ2-3	TRBV18	CASSPGLAGDRTQYF
TRBJ2-6	TRBV18	CASSPGQGAAGANVLTF
TRBJ2-7	TRBV5-4	CASSFDRKGAYEQYF
TRBJ2-7	TRBV20-1	CSPRTGYSYEQYF
TRBJ2-3	TRBV11-1	CASSFNTPGEDTQYF
TRBJ2-2	TRBV5-1	CASSQREDQPLAGELFF
TRBJ1-5	TRBV30	CAWSGGDTPNQPQHF
TRBJ1-5	TRBV20-1	CSGVTQYDLQPQHF